Listed below are T cell receptor beta chains from one sample, sequenced in a study of blood T cell repertoires in COVID-19. The method was immunoSEQ multiplex PCR; TCRdb's version includes in-frame clones alone and lacks a portion of them. This sample has roughly 80,000 clones, with 75% to 90% found just once. Source material: peripheral blood. These receptors were obtained from a man aged 55 to 70 with active or convalescent COVID-19. Both conserved end residues are part of each CDR3. Each record gives: J gene, V gene, D gene, clone size, CDR3 DNA, CDR3 protein. D genes are given only for firm matches. Size tells how often a clone was seen (once, few, many) or the class of an expanded clone, and some rows leave it out.

J: TRBJ2-3
V: TRBV24-1
D: TRBD2
size: -
DNA: TGTGCCACCATGACTAGCGGGGGGAATACGCAGTATTTT
CDR3: CATMTSGGNTQYF

J: TRBJ2-1
V: TRBV6-1
D: TRBD2
size: -
DNA: TGTGCCAGCAGTGCGGAGGGTAGCGGGGCCTTAAGGAATGAGCAGTTCTTC
CDR3: CASSAEGSGALRNEQFF

J: TRBJ2-7
V: TRBV7-2
D: TRBD1
size: -
DNA: TGTGCCAGCAGCTTAGGGACAGGGGCCTACGAGCAGTACTTC
CDR3: CASSLGTGAYEQYF

J: TRBJ2-3
V: TRBV4-3
D: TRBD1
size: -
DNA: TGCGCCAGCAGCCAAAATGGCCAAGGGGGCGCGGATACGCAGTATTTT
CDR3: CASSQNGQGGADTQYF

J: TRBJ2-1
V: TRBV27
D: TRBD2
size: -
DNA: TGTGCCAGCAGTTTCCTCTTAGCGGGGGTCGTCTACAATGAGCAGTTCTTC
CDR3: CASSFLLAGVVYNEQFF

J: TRBJ2-7
V: TRBV2
D: TRBD2
size: -
DNA: TGTGCCAGCAGCGTAGGACTAGCGGGGGGGCACGAGCAGTACTTC
CDR3: CASSVGLAGGHEQYF

J: TRBJ2-1
V: TRBV11-2
D: TRBD2
size: -
DNA: TGTGCCAGCAGCTTGCGGGGGGGCCTGTATGAGCAGTTCTTC
CDR3: CASSLRGGLYEQFF

J: TRBJ1-2
V: TRBV19
D: -
size: -
DNA: TGTGCCAGCCACCGACAAGGAGGCAACTATGGCTACACCTTC
CDR3: CASHRQGGNYGYTF

J: TRBJ2-3
V: TRBV7-2
D: -
size: few
DNA: TGTGCCAGCAGCTTGCTAGCTAATACGCAGTATTTT
CDR3: CASSLLANTQYF

J: TRBJ2-7
V: TRBV7-2
D: TRBD1
size: -
DNA: TGTGCCAGCAGCTCCGGACAGGGGAGCTCCTACGAGCAGTACTTC
CDR3: CASSSGQGSSYEQYF

J: TRBJ2-5
V: TRBV5-1
D: TRBD2
size: -
DNA: TGCGCCAGCAGCTTGGCGACTAGCAAGGTGGAGACCCAGTACTTC
CDR3: CASSLATSKVETQYF

J: TRBJ2-5
V: TRBV30
D: TRBD1
size: -
DNA: TGTGCCTGGAACCTGGGACAGAAAGAGACCCAGTACTTC
CDR3: CAWNLGQKETQYF

J: TRBJ1-1
V: TRBV6-5
D: -
size: -
DNA: TGTGCCAGCAGTTACGTGGGAGGGACTGAAGCTTTCTTT
CDR3: CASSYVGGTEAFF

J: TRBJ1-6
V: TRBV30
D: -
size: -
DNA: TGTGCCTGGAGGCGGGGTAATTCACCCCTCCACTTT
CDR3: CAWRRGNSPLHF

J: TRBJ1-1
V: TRBV6-6
D: -
size: -
DNA: TGTGCCAGCAGTACTGGGACATTGAACACTGAAGCTTTCTTT
CDR3: CASSTGTLNTEAFF

J: TRBJ1-6
V: TRBV9
D: -
size: -
DNA: TGTGCCAGCAGCGTAGAAGGGGGCTCCTATAATTCACCCCTCCACTTT
CDR3: CASSVEGGSYNSPLHF

J: TRBJ2-7
V: TRBV7-8
D: -
size: few
DNA: TGTGCCAGCAGCTTAGTAGGGGGGGCGGTTTTGGAGCAGTACTTC
CDR3: CASSLVGGAVLEQYF

J: TRBJ2-1
V: TRBV9
D: TRBD2
size: -
DNA: TGTGCCAGCAGCGTAGACAGCGGGGCAGTCCACAATGAGCAGTTCTTC
CDR3: CASSVDSGAVHNEQFF

J: TRBJ1-2
V: TRBV7-8
D: -
size: -
DNA: TGTGCCAGCAGCACATACACAGACCCCAACTATGGCTACACCTTC
CDR3: CASSTYTDPNYGYTF

J: TRBJ2-7
V: TRBV18
D: TRBD2
size: -
DNA: TGTGCCAGCTCACGGGCTAGCGGGGGGTCCTACGAGCAGTACTTC
CDR3: CASSRASGGSYEQYF

J: TRBJ2-3
V: TRBV30
D: TRBD2
size: -
DNA: TGTGCCTGGAGCGCGACTAGCGGGGTCCATGTAGATACGCAGTATTTT
CDR3: CAWSATSGVHVDTQYF

J: TRBJ1-5
V: TRBV3-1/TRBV3-2
D: -
size: -
DNA: TGTGCCAGCAGCCTAGTGCCGGGGCCCCAGCATTTT
CDR3: CASSLVPGPQHF

J: TRBJ1-3
V: TRBV11-2
D: TRBD1
size: -
DNA: TGTGCCAGCAGCTTGGGGCCGGGGGACAGCTATTTT
CDR3: CASSLGPGDSYF

J: TRBJ1-5
V: TRBV21-1
D: -
size: -
DNA: TGTGCCAGCAGCAATCATCGACAGGGTAGCAATCAGCCCCAGCATTTT
CDR3: CASSNHRQGSNQPQHF

J: TRBJ2-5
V: TRBV6-4
D: -
size: -
DNA: TGTGCCAGCAGTGACAGTAGACTAGGTAGGTTGCGAGAGACCCAGTACTTC
CDR3: CASSDSRLGRLRETQYF

J: TRBJ1-2
V: TRBV5-6
D: TRBD1
size: -
DNA: TGTGCCAGCAGTCTACCCGCGGCGGACAGGGGTGGTGGCTACACCTTC
CDR3: CASSLPAADRGGGYTF

J: TRBJ2-7
V: TRBV3-1/TRBV3-2
D: -
size: few
DNA: TGTGCCAGCAGCCAAGGAGGCCTAGTCCGAGGGGAGCAGTACTTC
CDR3: CASSQGGLVRGEQYF

J: TRBJ2-5
V: TRBV4-3
D: -
size: -
DNA: TGCGCCAGCAGCGCACAGGGAGGGCGGCAAGAGACCCAGTACTTC
CDR3: CASSAQGGRQETQYF

J: TRBJ1-5
V: TRBV6-1
D: -
size: few
DNA: TGTGCCAGCAGTGAGTCTTGGCCCCCAGGTCAGCCCCAGCATTTT
CDR3: CASSESWPPGQPQHF

J: TRBJ1-2
V: TRBV6-5
D: -
size: medium-sized
DNA: TGTGCCAGCAGCTTACAGGGAGGGAATGATGGCTACACCTTC
CDR3: CASSLQGGNDGYTF

J: TRBJ1-4
V: TRBV4-1
D: -
size: -
DNA: TGCGCCAGCAGCCCCCGAGGCCCCTATAACGATGAAAAACTGTTTTTT
CDR3: CASSPRGPYNDEKLFF

J: TRBJ2-3
V: TRBV10-3
D: TRBD2
size: -
DNA: TGTGCCATCAGTGAGTCAGGTCTGGCGGGGGGCCCTTCAGATACGCAGTATTTT
CDR3: CAISESGLAGGPSDTQYF

J: TRBJ2-4
V: TRBV27
D: TRBD2
size: few
DNA: TGTGCCAGCACAAGACTAGCGGGGGGGTCCAAAAACATTCAGTACTTC
CDR3: CASTRLAGGSKNIQYF